These 2 T cell receptor beta chains originate from one sample sequenced in a study of STAT5B mutations in CD4+ large granular lymphocyte leukemia. Sequencing used immunoSEQ multiplex PCR; TCRdb keeps in-frame clones, though not all of them. Of roughly 36,000 clones listed, roughly 71% were seen once; the top ten hold about 3%. The sequenced sample consisted of CD4+ T cells from blood buffy coats. All receptors come from a human donor in good health.

This clone was counted only a few times. The chain combines TRBV19 with TRBJ1-2; 7 bases map to TRBD1. Germline CDR1 reads LNHDA; CDR2 reads SQIVND (reference sequence). V shed 7 bases and J 7 bases; nucleotides not matched to a gene: 6. There are 12 residues in the CDR3. The CDR3 DNA sequence: TGTGCCAGTATGAACAGGGGCGGTGGCTACACCTTC. This translates into CASMNRGGGYTF. The variable domain in full, with the rest retrieved from reference TRBV19 and TRBJ1-2, is DGGITQSPKYLFRKEGQNVTLSCEQNLNHDAMYWYRQDPGQGLRLIYYSQIVNDFQKGDIAEGYSVSREKKESFPLTVTSAQKNPTAFYLCASMNRGGGYTFGSGTRLTVV.

The chain recombines TRBV28 with TRBJ1-1; D remains ambiguous. Trimming took off 2 bases at V and 7 bases at J, with 5 bases between the two ends. The V gene's germline CDR1 is MDHEN and CDR2 SYDVKM. The CDR3 covers 11 residues. The CDR3 coding sequence is TGTGCCAGCAGTTTACCTAGTGAAGCTTTCTTT. Translation: CASSLPSEAFF.